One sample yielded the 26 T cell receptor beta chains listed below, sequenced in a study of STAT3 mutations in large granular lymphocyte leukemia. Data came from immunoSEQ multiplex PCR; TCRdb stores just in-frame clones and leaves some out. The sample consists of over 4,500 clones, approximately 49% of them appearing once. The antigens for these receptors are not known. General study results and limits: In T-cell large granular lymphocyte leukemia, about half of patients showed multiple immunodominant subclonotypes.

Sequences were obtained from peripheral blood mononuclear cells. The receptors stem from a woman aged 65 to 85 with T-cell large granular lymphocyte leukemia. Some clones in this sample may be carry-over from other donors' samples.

In DNA form, the CDR3 reads TGTGCCAGCAGCGCCGGGAGGACCTACGAGCAGTACTTC. Amino acids: CASSAGRTYEQYF. The chain carries TRBV5-4 and TRBJ2-7, with 7 bases lining up with TRBD2. Per germline, CDR1 SGHNT and CDR2 YYREEE (reference sequence). The CDR3 loop spans 13 amino acids. Trimming took 4 bases from V and 2 from J; bases not matched to a gene: 3.

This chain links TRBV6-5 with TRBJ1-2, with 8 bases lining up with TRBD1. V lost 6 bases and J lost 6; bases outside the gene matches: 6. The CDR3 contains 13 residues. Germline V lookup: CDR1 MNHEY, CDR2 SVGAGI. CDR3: CASSPTGVDGYTF. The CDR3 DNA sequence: TGTGCCAGCAGCCCGACAGGGGTAGATGGCTACACCTTC.

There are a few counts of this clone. DNA for the CDR3: TGTGCCTGGACAGGGGTCTATGGCTACACCTTC. It is translated as CAWTGVYGYTF. The chain uses TRBV30 and TRBJ1-2, with D possibly being TRBD1 (6 bases). V lost 4 bases and J 4 bases, leaving 7 bases between the germline ends. Germline-derived CDR1 and CDR2 are GTSNPN and SVGIG (reference sequence). The CDR3 consists of 11 residues. Together with reference TRBV30 and TRBJ1-2, the CDR3 gives the full variable domain: SQTIHQWPATLVQPVGSPLSLECTVEGTSNPNLYWYRQAAGRGLQLLFYSVGIGQISSEVPQNLSASRPQDRQFILSSKKLLLSDSGFYLCAWTGVYGYTFGSGTRLTVV.

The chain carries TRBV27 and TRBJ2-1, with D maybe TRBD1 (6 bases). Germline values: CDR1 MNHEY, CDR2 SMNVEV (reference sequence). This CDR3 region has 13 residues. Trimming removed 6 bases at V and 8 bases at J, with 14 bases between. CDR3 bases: TGTGCCAGCAGGGCACAGGGTTCGGATGAGCAGTTCTTC. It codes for CASRAQGSDEQFF.

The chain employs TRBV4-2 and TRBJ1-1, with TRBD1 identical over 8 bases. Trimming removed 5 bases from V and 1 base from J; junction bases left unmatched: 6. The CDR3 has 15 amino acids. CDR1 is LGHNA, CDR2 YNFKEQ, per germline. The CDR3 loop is CASSSTDRGNTEAFF. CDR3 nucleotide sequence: TGTGCCAGCAGCAGCACCGACAGGGGGAACACTGAAGCTTTCTTT.

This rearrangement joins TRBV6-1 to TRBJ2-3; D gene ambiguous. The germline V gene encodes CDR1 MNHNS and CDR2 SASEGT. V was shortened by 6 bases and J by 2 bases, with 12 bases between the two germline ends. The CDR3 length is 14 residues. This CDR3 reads CASSLRTSTDTQYF. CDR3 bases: TGTGCCAGCAGCCTCCGGACCTCCACAGATACGCAGTATTTT.

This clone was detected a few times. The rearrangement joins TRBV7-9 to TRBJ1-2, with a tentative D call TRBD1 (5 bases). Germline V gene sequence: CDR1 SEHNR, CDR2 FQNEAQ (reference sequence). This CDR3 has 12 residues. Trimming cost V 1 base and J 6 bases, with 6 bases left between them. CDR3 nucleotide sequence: TGTGCCAGCAGCTTAGTGACAGATGGCTACACCTTC. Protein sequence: CASSLVTDGYTF.

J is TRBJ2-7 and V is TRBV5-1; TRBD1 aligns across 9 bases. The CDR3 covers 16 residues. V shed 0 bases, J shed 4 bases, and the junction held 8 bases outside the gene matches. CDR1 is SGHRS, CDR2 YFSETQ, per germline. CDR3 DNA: TGCGCCAGCAGCTTGGCCAGGGGGACAGGGACGTACGAGCAGTACTTC. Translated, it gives CASSLARGTGTYEQYF.

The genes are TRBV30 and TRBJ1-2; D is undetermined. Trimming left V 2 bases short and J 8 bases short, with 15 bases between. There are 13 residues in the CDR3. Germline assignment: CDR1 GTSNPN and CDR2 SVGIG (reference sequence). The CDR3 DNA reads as TGTGCCTGGAGTACCGTGGGCCCCCAAGGCTACACCTTC. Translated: CAWSTVGPQGYTF.

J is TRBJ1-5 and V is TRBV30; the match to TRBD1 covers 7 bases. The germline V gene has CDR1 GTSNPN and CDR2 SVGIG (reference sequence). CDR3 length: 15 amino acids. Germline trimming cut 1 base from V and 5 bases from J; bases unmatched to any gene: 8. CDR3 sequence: CAWSGPRTGDQPQHF. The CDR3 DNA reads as TGTGCCTGGAGTGGGCCCCGAACAGGGGATCAGCCCCAGCATTTT.

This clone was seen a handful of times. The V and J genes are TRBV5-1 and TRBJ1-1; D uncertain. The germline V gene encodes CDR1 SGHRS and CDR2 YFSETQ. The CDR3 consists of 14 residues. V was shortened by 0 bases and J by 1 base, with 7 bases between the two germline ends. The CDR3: CASSLGFGNTEAFF. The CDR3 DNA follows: TGCGCCAGCAGCTTGGGCTTCGGGAACACTGAAGCTTTCTTT.

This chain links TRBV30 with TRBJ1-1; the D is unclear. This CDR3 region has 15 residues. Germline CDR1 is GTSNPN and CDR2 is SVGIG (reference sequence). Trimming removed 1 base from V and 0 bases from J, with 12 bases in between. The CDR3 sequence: CAWSDNGRMNTEAFF. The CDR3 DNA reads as TGTGCCTGGAGTGATAATGGCCGAATGAACACTGAAGCTTTCTTT.

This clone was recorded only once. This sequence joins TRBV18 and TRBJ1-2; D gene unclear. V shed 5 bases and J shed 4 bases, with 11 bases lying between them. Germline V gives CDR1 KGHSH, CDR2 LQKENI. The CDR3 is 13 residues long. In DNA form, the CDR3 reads TGTGCCAGCTCATCCGGGCGGGGCTATGGCTACACCTTC. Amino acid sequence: CASSSGRGYGYTF. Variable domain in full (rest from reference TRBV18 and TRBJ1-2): NAGVMQNPRHLVRRRGQEARLRCSPMKGHSHVYWYRQLPEEGLKFMVYLQKENIIDESGMPKERFSAEFPKEGPSILRIQQVVRGDSAAYFCASSSGRGYGYTFGSGTRLTVV.

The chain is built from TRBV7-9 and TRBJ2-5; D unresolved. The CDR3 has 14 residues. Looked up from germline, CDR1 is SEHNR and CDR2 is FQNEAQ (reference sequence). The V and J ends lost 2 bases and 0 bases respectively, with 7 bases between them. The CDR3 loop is CASSLSRNQETQYF. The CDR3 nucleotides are TGTGCCAGCAGCTTATCCAGGAACCAAGAGACCCAGTACTTC.

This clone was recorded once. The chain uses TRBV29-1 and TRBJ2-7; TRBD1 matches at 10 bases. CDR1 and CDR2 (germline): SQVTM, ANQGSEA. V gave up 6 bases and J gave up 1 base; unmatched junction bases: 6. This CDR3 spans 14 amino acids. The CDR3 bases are TGCAGCGTAGCAGGGACAGGGGCTTCCTACGAGCAGTACTTC. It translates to CSVAGTGASYEQYF.

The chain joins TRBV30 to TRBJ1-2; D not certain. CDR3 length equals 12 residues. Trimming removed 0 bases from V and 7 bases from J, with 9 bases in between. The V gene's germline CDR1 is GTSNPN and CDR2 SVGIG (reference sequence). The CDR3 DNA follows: TGTGCCTGGAGTGTAGTCCAGGCTGGCTACACCTTC. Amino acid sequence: CAWSVVQAGYTF.

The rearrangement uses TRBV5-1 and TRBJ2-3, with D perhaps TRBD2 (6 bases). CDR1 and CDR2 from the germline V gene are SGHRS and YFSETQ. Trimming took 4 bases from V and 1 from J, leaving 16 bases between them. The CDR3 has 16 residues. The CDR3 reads CASSPGGASGTDTQYF. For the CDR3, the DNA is TGCGCCAGCAGCCCTGGAGGGGCTAGCGGCACAGATACGCAGTATTTT.

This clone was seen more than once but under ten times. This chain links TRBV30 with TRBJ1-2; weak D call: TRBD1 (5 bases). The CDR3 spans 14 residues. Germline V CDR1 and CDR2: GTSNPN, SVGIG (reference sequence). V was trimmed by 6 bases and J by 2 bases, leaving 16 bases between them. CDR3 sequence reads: CACPRGGGNYGYTF. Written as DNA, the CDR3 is TGTGCCTGCCCGCGGGGCGGCGGGAACTATGGCTACACCTTC.

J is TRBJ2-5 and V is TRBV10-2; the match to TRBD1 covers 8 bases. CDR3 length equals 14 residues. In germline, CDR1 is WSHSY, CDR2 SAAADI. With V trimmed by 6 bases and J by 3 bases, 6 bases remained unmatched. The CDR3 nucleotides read TGCGCCAGCAGCCACCAGGGGGCGGAAGAGACCCAGTACTTC. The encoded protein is CASSHQGAEETQYF.

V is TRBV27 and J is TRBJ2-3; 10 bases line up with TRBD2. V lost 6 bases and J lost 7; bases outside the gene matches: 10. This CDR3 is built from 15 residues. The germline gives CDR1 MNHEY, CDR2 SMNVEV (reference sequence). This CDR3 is CASSSGSGRANTQYF. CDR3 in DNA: TGTGCCAGCAGCTCAGGCAGCGGGAGGGCAAATACGCAGTATTTT.

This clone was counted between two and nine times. DNA for the CDR3: TGTGCCTGGAGTGTACTAGGGGCAGGCTTGGATCAGCCCCAGCATTTT. Protein: CAWSVLGAGLDQPQHF. The V and J genes are TRBV30 and TRBJ1-5; D possibly corresponds to TRBD1 (5 bases). The ends were cut back, 0 bases at V and 5 bases at J, with 17 bases in the middle. The CDR3 consists of 16 residues. The germline gives CDR1 GTSNPN, CDR2 SVGIG (reference sequence).

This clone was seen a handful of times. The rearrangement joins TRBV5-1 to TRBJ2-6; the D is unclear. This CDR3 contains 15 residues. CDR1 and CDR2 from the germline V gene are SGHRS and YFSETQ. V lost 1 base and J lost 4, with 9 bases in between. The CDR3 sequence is CASSLTRTGANVLTF. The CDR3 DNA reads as TGCGCCAGCAGCTTGACCCGGACCGGGGCCAACGTCCTGACTTTC. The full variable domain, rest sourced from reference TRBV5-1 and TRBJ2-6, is KAGVTQTPRYLIKTRGQQVTLSCSPISGHRSVSWYQQTPGQGLQFLFEYFSETQRNKGNFPGRFSGRQFSNSRSEMNVSTLELGDSALYLCASSLTRTGANVLTFGAGSRLTVL.

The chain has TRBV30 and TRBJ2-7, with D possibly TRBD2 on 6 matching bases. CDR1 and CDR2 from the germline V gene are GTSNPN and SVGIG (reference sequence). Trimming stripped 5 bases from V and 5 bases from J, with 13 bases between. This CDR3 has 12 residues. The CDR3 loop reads CAWSRAGNEQYF. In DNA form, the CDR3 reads TGTGCCTGGTCTAGGGCGGGAAACGAGCAGTACTTC.

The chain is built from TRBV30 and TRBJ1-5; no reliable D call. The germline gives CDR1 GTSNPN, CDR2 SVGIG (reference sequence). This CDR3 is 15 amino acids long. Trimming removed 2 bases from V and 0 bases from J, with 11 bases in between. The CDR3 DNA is TGTGCCTGGAGTTTTCCGGGGTATAGCAATCAGCCCCAGCATTTT. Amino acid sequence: CAWSFPGYSNQPQHF.

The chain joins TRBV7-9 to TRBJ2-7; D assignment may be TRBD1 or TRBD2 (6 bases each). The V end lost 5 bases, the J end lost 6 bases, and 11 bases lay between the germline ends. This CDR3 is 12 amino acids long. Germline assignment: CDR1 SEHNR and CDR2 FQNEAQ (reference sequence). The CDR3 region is CASSTEGGEQYF. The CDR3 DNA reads TGTGCCAGCAGCACAGAGGGGGGCGAGCAGTACTTC. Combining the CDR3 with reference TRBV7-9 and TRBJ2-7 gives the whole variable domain DTGVSQNPRHKITKRGQNVTFRCDPISEHNRLYWYRQTLGQGPEFLTYFQNEAQLEKSRLLSDRFSAERPKGSFSTLEIQRTEQGDSAMYLCASSTEGGEQYFGPGTRLTVT.

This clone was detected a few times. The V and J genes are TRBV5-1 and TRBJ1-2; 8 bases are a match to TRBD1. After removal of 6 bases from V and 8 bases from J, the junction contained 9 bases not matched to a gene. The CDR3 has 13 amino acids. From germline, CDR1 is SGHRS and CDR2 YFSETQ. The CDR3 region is CASTPGGGGGYTF. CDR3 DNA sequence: TGCGCCAGCACCCCAGGGGGCGGTGGAGGCTACACCTTC.